These T cell receptor beta chains were read from a single sample in a study of CD8+CD57+ T cells in acquired aplastic anemia. Each CDR3 protein is one row after TCRdb ran MiXCR on the reads. The table has hundreds of thousands of distinct CDR3 sequences, about two thirds seen once; the top ten hold 3% to 5%. Material for sequencing was sorted CD4+, CD8+, or CD8+CD57+ T cells (not recorded which) from PBMCs. The source is a human donor in good health, serving as a control. CDR3s include the opening cysteine and the closing phenylalanine or tryptophan. The D gene is left open where the match is weak. The size field is filled for only some rows; it gives once, few, many or a size class.

cdr3_nt | cdr3_aa | clone_size | d_call | j_call | v_call
TGCAGTGCTAGCCCGGGTTGGGGGTTTAATTCACCCCTCCACTTT | CSASPGWGFNSPLHF | - | - | TRBJ1-6 | TRBV20-1
TGTGCCATCGAGAGGGAGGTAAACACTGAAGCTTTCTTT | CAIEREVNTEAFF | - | - | TRBJ1-1 | TRBV10-3
TGTGCCAGCACCCAGAACGGAGGGGGCTATTATGCTCAGGGCCAGCATTTT | CASTQNGGGYYAQGQHF | - | TRBD1 | TRBJ1-5 | TRBV7-2
TGCAGCGCAGGGACAGACACTGGAAACACCATATATTTT | CSAGTDTGNTIYF | - | TRBD1 | TRBJ1-3 | TRBV29-1
TGTGCCAGCAGCGTGGGACTAGGAGGCAATCAGCCCCAGCATTTT | CASSVGLGGNQPQHF | - | - | TRBJ1-5 | TRBV5-4
TGTGCCAGCAGCTACCCTTCGGGGGCCGCAGATACGCAGTATTTT | CASSYPSGAADTQYF | - | - | TRBJ2-3 | TRBV5-6
TGTGCCAGCAGCTGGGGGTTGGACTATGGCTACACCTTC | CASSWGLDYGYTF | - | - | TRBJ1-2 | TRBV7-9
TGTGCTAGCAGCCCAGACAGGGCCTACACCGGGGAGCTGTTTTTT | CASSPDRAYTGELFF | many | TRBD1 | TRBJ2-2 | TRBV7-7
TGTGCCAGCAGCAGGGTCAGGGGTCGGACTGCAGCCCTCCACTTT | CASSRVRGRTAALHF | - | - | TRBJ1-6 | TRBV7-2
TGCGCCAGCAGCCTGAACACACAGGTTCGGCTCGAGCAGTACTTC | CASSLNTQVRLEQYF | - | - | TRBJ2-7 | TRBV5-1
TGCGCCAGCAGCTTCGAATTAGCGGGGGGAGGAACCGGGGAGCTGTTTTTT | CASSFELAGGGTGELFF | few | TRBD2 | TRBJ2-2 | TRBV11-2
TGTGCCAGCAGTAACCGTATCGGGAACACTGAAGCTTTCTTT | CASSNRIGNTEAFF | - | - | TRBJ1-1 | TRBV6-5
TGTGCCTGCAGCTTGAGGCCCCGCATCAGTAACTATGGCTACACCTTC | CACSLRPRISNYGYTF | - | - | TRBJ1-2 | TRBV5-1
TGTGCCAGCAGCCAAGGCCAAGCGGGCGAGCAGTACTTC | CASSQGQAGEQYF | - | - | TRBJ2-7 | TRBV7-3
TGCAGTGCTGCCAGGACAGGGGGAGAGACCCAGTACTTC | CSAARTGGETQYF | - | TRBD1 | TRBJ2-5 | TRBV20-1
TGTGCCAGCACCATATACATAATAGAGCAGTTCTTC | CASTIYIIEQFF | - | - | TRBJ2-1 | TRBV5-6
TGTGCCAGTAACGACCAGGGGTATAATGATAAACTGTTTTTT | CASNDQGYNDKLFF | - | - | TRBJ1-4 | TRBV7-3
TGTGCCAGCAGCTTGTCAGGGAGGGACACTGAAGCTTTCTTT | CASSLSGRDTEAFF | - | - | TRBJ1-1 | TRBV7-9
TGCAGCATATCCGGGACAGGGGTCGTTAACTATGGCTACACCTTC | CSISGTGVVNYGYTF | few | TRBD1 | TRBJ1-2 | TRBV29-1
TGCAGTGCTCTCGGGGGGTCCACCGGGGAGCTGTTTTTT | CSALGGSTGELFF | once | TRBD2 | TRBJ2-2 | TRBV20-1
TGTGCCAGCAGCTTACGGGTGTTCTGCGGGGTAGGCACATTC | CASSLRVFCGVGTF | once | - | TRBJ1-2 | TRBV7-4
TGTGCCAGCGGAGGGGACTGGAGGAATTCACCCCTCCACTTT | CASGGDWRNSPLHF | - | - | TRBJ1-6 | TRBV7-3
TGTGCCAGCAGCGTAAATTCAGGGGGCCACTACGAGCAGCAGTACTTC | CASSVNSGGHYEQQYF | - | TRBD1 | TRBJ2-7 | TRBV7-2
TGTGCCAGCAGCTTAGGGGTGGTTCACTATGGCTACACCTTC | CASSLGVVHYGYTF | many | - | TRBJ1-2 | TRBV7-6
TGTGCCGACCGGAGGGGGCAATCTGAAGAGCAGTACTTC | CADRRGQSEEQYF | - | - | TRBJ2-7 | TRBV2
TGTGCCAGTAGTAGGGACAGGGATGAAAAACTGTTTTTT | CASSRDRDEKLFF | many | TRBD1 | TRBJ1-4 | TRBV19
TGCGCCAGCAGCCGGACAGGAGAAAGGGGCTACACCTTC | CASSRTGERGYTF | many | TRBD1 | TRBJ1-2 | TRBV4-1
TGTGCCAGTAGTTATAGTTGGGGGAACACTGAAGCTTTCTTT | CASSYSWGNTEAFF | once | - | TRBJ1-1 | TRBV19
TGTGCCAGCAGCTTAGGGGAGGCACGGATACGCAGTATTTATTTT | CASSLGEARIRSIYF | - | - | TRBJ1-3 | TRBV7-9
TGTGCCAGCAGCTTACCTGGGGGCGGCCTAAAGCTTTCTCAGTATTTT | CASSLPGGGLKLSQYF | - | - | TRBJ2-3 | TRBV7-9
TGTGCCAGCAGTCAAGACGGTACAGGCCTAGGGTCACCCCTCCACTTT | CASSQDGTGLGSPLHF | - | - | TRBJ1-6 | TRBV7-9
TGCAGTGCTAGTGACTGCAGAGATACGCTCCATGGCTACACCTTC | CSASDCRDTLHGYTF | - | - | TRBJ1-2 | TRBV20-1
TGTGCCAGCAACTTCGCAGGGGGCTCTGATGGCTACACCTTC | CASNFAGGSDGYTF | many | TRBD1 | TRBJ1-2 | TRBV9
TGCAGTGAGGAAGGCGAGGGAATCTACGAGCAGTACTTC | CSEEGEGIYEQYF | - | - | TRBJ2-7 | TRBV29-1
TGCGCCAGCAGCCAAGGGTTTGGGTCTGGCTACACCTTC | CASSQGFGSGYTF | many | - | TRBJ1-2 | TRBV4-3
TGTGCCAGCAGTTTATTAGGGGGTGAGCTGACTGAGCAGTTCTTC | CASSLLGGELTEQFF | many | - | TRBJ2-1 | TRBV12-3/TRBV12-4
TGTGCCAGCAGCTTTCCAGGGAGTTATACACCCCTCCACTTT | CASSFPGSYTPLHF | many | - | TRBJ1-6 | TRBV7-2
TGCAGTGCTAGGACTATGGACTACAATACCCAGTACTTC | CSARTMDYNTQYF | - | - | TRBJ2-5 | TRBV20-1
TGTGCCAGCAGCTTGAGGAGGAGCGGGGCCTACGAGCAGTACTTC | CASSLRRSGAYEQYF | - | TRBD2 | TRBJ2-7 | TRBV5-4
TGTGCCACCAGCAGAGATCTAGGGGCCTACGAGGAGTACTTC | CATSRDLGAYEEYF | once | - | TRBJ2-7 | TRBV2
TGTGCCAGCAGCTTAGAGCGGTTCATGAACACTGAAGCTTTCTTT | CASSLERFMNTEAFF | many | - | TRBJ1-1 | TRBV11-2
TGTGCCAGCAGCATAGCCCCTCTTGGCAGGGCGGCTGGCTTC | CASSIAPLGRAAGF | - | - | TRBJ1-2 | TRBV7-2
TGTGCCAGCAGCTTAGATCTCTTCGGGACAACACCCCTCCACTTT | CASSLDLFGTTPLHF | - | - | TRBJ1-6 | TRBV11-3
TGCGCCAGCAGCTTCGACAGCCTTAACTATGGCTACACCTTC | CASSFDSLNYGYTF | - | - | TRBJ1-2 | TRBV5-1
TGTGCCAGCAGCTCAGAGCGGGGGATCTACGAGCAGTACTTC | CASSSERGIYEQYF | - | TRBD2 | TRBJ2-7 | TRBV7-2
TGCAGTGCCCAATGGGACTTGAAGCCCGGGGAGCTGTTTTTT | CSAQWDLKPGELFF | - | - | TRBJ2-2 | TRBV20-1
TGTGCCTGGAGTGGAACACAGGGACGATCTTCACCCCTCCACTTT | CAWSGTQGRSSPLHF | many | - | TRBJ1-6 | TRBV30
TGCAGTGCTAGCCCAACAGGATGGGAAGACTACACCTTC | CSASPTGWEDYTF | - | - | TRBJ1-2 | TRBV20-1
TGCGCCAGCAGTGATCCGGGGGCCTACGAGCAGTACTTC | CASSDPGAYEQYF | few | - | TRBJ2-7 | TRBV7-8
TGTGCCAGCAGCTTAGCAGCTACGCAGCAGTACTTC | CASSLAATQQYF | once | - | TRBJ2-7 | TRBV5-1
TGTGCCACCAGCAGAGCCCGGGACCGGGACTACAATGAGCAGTTCTTC | CATSRARDRDYNEQFF | - | - | TRBJ2-1 | TRBV15
TGTGCCAGCAGCGTAGCTAGCGGGACAGGGGGAAACACCATATATTTT | CASSVASGTGGNTIYF | - | TRBD1 | TRBJ1-3 | TRBV9
TGTGCCAGCACCCTATGGGGGGCCGAATACTTCGAGCCCTTC | CASTLWGAEYFEPF | - | - | TRBJ2-5 | TRBV7-6